This TCR beta chain was sequenced during a study of human versus mouse CDR3 diversity and MHC coevolution. Germline loops: CDR1 SGHRS, CDR2 YFSETQ. The CDR3 totals 15 residues. V was clipped by 1 base and J by 0 bases, with 8 bases between them. Cells were CD45RO-negative CD62L-positive naive CD4 T cells sorted from PBMCs. A remark on this clone: Its target is unknown.

Measured with immunoSEQ multiplex PCR; TCRdb has only the in-frame clones, and not every one. This table holds fewer than 80,000 clones, about nine tenths found once. Study observations and caveats: On average, humans showed more CDR3 deletions and insertions than mice.

The sequenced material came from naive CD4+ T cells from blood. The subset: CD45RO-negative CD62L-positive naive CD4 T cells. The V gene is TRBV5-1, the J gene TRBJ1-3, with no clear D. The sequence came from a person between 25 and 70 years old in good health. Here the CDR3 reads CASSLSASSGNTIYF. The CDR3 DNA follows: TGCGCCAGCAGCTTGTCAGCGAGCTCTGGAAACACCATATATTTT.